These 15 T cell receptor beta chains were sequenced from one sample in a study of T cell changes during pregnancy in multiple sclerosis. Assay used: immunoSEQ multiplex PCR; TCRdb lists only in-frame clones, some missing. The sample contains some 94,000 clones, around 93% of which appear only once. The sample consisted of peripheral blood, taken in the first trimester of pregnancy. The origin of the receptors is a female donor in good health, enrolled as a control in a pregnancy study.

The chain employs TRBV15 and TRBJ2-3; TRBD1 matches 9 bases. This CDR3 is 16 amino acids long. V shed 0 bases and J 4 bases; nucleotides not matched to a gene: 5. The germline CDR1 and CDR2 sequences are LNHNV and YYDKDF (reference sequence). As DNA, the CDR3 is TGTGCCACCAGCAGAGATTGGGGACAGGGCCCAGATACGCAGTATTTT. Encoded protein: CATSRDWGQGPDTQYF.

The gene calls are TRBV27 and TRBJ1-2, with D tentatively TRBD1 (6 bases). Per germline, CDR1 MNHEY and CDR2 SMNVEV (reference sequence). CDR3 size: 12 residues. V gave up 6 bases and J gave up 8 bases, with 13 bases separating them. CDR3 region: CASRRGLGGYTF. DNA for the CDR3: TGTGCCAGCAGGCGGGGGCTTGGAGGCTACACCTTC.

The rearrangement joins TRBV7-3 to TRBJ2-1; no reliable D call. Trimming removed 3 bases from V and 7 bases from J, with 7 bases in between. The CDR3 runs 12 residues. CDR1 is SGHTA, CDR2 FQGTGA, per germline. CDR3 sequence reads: CASSLKPNEQFF. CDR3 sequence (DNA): TGTGCCAGCAGCTTGAAGCCGAATGAGCAGTTCTTC.

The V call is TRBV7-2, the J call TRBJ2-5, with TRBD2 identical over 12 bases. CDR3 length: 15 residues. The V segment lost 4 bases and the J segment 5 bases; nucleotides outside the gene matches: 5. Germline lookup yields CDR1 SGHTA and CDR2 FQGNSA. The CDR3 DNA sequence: TGTGCCAGCAGCTGGACTAGCGGGGCTGCGGAGACCCAGTACTTC. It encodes CASSWTSGAAETQYF.

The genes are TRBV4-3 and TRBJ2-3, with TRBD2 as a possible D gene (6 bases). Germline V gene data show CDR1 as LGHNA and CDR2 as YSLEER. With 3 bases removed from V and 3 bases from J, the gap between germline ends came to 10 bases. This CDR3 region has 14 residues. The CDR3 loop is CASSQDYLTDTQYF. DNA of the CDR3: TGCGCCAGCAGCCAGGACTACCTAACAGATACGCAGTATTTT.

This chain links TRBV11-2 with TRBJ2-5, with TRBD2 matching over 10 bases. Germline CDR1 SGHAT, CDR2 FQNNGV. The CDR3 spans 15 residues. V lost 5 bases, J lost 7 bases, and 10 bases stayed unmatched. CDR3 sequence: CASSPERGGLGTQYF. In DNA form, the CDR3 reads TGTGCCAGCAGCCCCGAGCGGGGGGGCTTAGGGACCCAGTACTTC.

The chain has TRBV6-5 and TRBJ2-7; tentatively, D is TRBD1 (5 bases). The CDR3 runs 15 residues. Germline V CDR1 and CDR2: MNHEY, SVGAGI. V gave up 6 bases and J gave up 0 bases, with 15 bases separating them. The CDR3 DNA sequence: TGTGCCAGCAGCCGACAGAGCTTTGCCTCCTACGAGCAGTACTTC. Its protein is CASSRQSFASYEQYF.

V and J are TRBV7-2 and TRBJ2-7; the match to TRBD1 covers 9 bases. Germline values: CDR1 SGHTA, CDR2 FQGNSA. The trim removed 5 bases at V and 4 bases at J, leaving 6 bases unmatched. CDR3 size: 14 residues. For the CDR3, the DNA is TGTGCCAGCAGCCCCTACGGACAGGGGTACGAGCAGTACTTC. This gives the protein CASSPYGQGYEQYF.

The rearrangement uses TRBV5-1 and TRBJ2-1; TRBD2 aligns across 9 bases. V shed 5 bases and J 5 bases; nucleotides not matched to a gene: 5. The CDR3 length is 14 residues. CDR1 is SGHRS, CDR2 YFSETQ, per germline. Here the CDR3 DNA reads TGCGCCAGCAGTTTTAGCGGGGGACACAATGAGCAGTTCTTC. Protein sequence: CASSFSGGHNEQFF.

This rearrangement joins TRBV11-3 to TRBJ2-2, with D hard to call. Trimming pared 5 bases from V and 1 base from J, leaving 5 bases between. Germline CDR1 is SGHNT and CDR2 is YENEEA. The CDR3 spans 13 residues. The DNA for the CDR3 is TGTGCCAGCAGCCGCAGGAACACCGGGGAGCTGTTTTTT. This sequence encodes CASSRRNTGELFF.

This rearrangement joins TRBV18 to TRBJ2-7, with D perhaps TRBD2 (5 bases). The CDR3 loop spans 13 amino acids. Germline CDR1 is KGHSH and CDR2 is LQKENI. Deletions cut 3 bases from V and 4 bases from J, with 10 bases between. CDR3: CASSPSDGYEQYF. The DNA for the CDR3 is TGTGCCAGCTCACCTAGCGACGGATACGAGCAGTACTTC.

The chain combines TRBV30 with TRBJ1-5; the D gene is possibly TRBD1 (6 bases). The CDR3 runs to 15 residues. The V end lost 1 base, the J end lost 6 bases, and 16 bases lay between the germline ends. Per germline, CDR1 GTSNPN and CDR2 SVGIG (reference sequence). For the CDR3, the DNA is TGTGCCTGGAGTGCAGGCAGGGGAGAAGTTCAGCCCCAGCATTTT. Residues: CAWSAGRGEVQPQHF.

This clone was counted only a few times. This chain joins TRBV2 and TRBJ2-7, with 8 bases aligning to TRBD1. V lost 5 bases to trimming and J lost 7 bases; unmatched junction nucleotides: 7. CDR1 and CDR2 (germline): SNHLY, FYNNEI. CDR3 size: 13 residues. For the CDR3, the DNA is TGTGCCAGCAGTCCGGACAGGGTTCAAGAGCAGTACTTC. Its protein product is CASSPDRVQEQYF.

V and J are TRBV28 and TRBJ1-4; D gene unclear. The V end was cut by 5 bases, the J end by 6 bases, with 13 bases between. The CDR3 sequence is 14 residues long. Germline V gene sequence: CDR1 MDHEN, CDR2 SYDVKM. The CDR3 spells CASSSQASDEKLFF. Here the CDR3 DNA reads TGTGCCAGCAGTAGCCAGGCGTCCGATGAAAAACTGTTTTTT.

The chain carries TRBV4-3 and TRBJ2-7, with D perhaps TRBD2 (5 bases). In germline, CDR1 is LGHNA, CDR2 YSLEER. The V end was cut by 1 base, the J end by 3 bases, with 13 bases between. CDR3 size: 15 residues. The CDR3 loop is CASSQGRRSGYEQYF. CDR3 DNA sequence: TGCGCCAGCAGCCAAGGACGGAGGTCAGGCTACGAGCAGTACTTC.